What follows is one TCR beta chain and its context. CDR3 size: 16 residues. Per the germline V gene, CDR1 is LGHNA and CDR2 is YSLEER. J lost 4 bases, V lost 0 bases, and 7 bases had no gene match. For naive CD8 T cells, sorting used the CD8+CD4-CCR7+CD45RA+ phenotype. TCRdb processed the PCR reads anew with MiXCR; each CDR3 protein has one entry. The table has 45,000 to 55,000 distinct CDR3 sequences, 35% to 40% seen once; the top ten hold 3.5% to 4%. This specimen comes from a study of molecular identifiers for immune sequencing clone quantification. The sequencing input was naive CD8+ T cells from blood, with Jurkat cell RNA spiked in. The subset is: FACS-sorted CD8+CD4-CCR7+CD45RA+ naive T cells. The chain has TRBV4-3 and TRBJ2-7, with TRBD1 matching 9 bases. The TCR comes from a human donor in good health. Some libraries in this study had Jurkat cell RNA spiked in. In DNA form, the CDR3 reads TGCGCCAGCAGCCAAGATCCCGGGACAGGGTCTTACGAGCAGTACTTC. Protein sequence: CASSQDPGTGSYEQYF.